This is a list of T cell receptor beta chains from one sample in a study of human T cells and chemical hapten exposure. TCRdb fed the RACE reads into MiXCR, producing one record per CDR3 protein. The profile shows 65,000 to 85,000 distinct CDR3 sequences, about 11% of them singletons. The sequencing here drew on whole blood, taken in connection with sensitization to the hapten diphenylcyclopropenone (DPC). These receptors were obtained from a woman aged 55-70 years with alopecia areata. Some clones in this sample may be carry-over from other donors' samples. The conserved cysteine and the conserved F or W are not part of the CDR3 here.

j_gene: TRBJ1-1; v_gene: TRBV29-1; CDR3aa: SVAQGGVVAF
j_gene: TRBJ2-1; v_gene: TRBV19; CDR3aa: ASSILPQGSYNEQF
j_gene: TRBJ1-6; v_gene: TRBV18; CDR3aa: ASSRGQEGSPLH
j_gene: TRBJ2-3; v_gene: TRBV10-3; CDR3aa: AISEQTGGSDTQY
j_gene: TRBJ2-3; v_gene: TRBV5-4; CDR3aa: ASSLRLAGGPTDTQY
j_gene: TRBJ2-5; v_gene: TRBV7-9; CDR3aa: ASSPRGAGKREYQETQY
j_gene: TRBJ2-7; v_gene: TRBV10-3; CDR3aa: AISENSGGVYEQY
j_gene: TRBJ1-1; v_gene: TRBV15; CDR3aa: ATSRDVRRNTEAF
j_gene: TRBJ2-7; v_gene: TRBV2; CDR3aa: ASIRTSPTYEQY
j_gene: TRBJ2-3; v_gene: TRBV4-2; CDR3aa: ASSQGTTTDTQY
j_gene: TRBJ1-1; v_gene: TRBV30; CDR3aa: AWDRFGTEAF
j_gene: TRBJ1-5; v_gene: TRBV2; CDR3aa: ASSENQGGQPQH
j_gene: TRBJ2-5; v_gene: TRBV9; CDR3aa: ASSAGGAQETQY
j_gene: TRBJ2-1; v_gene: TRBV20-1; CDR3aa: SARDFGTRPNNEQF